Below are 25 T cell receptor beta chains sequenced from a single sample in a study of graft-versus-host responses after intestinal transplantation. Their specific antigens are unknown. Some clones are missing from TCRdb's copy, which holds only in-frame ones; the method was immunoSEQ multiplex PCR. Here the sample spans roughly 100,000 clones, about 88% being singletons. The starting material was unstimulated CD4+ T cells sorted from spleen or lymph node cells, obtained before intestinal transplant. The receptors derive from a human donor who received an intestinal transplant.

V gene TRBV9 combines with J gene TRBJ2-1, with D perhaps matching TRBD1 (6 bases). Germline values: CDR1 SGDLS, CDR2 YYNGEE. The CDR3 loop spans 16 amino acids. Deletions cut 3 bases from V and 3 bases from J, with 16 bases between. The CDR3 DNA sequence: TGTGCCAGCAGCGAAACAGGGCAAGGGGTCTACAATGAGCAGTTCTTC. It translates to CASSETGQGVYNEQFF.

The V call is TRBV5-1, the J call TRBJ2-1; maybe TRBD1 (5 bases). V lost 3 bases, J lost 5 bases, and 12 bases lay in between. Germline V lookup: CDR1 SGHRS, CDR2 YFSETQ. This CDR3 is built from 14 residues. DNA of the CDR3: TGCGCCAGCAGCTCGCAGGGAAGTCACAATGAGCAGTTCTTC. It codes for CASSSQGSHNEQFF.

The chain employs TRBV2 and TRBJ1-5; 8 positions agree with TRBD1. Per germline, CDR1 SNHLY and CDR2 FYNNEI. This CDR3 spans 13 amino acids. V trimming: 8 bases; J trimming: 6 bases; junction bases outside the gene matches: 6. CDR3 in DNA: TGTGCCAGCGGACAGGGTGGCGGTCAGCCCCAGCATTTT. It specifies CASGQGGGQPQHF.

The gene calls are TRBV18 and TRBJ2-3, with no clear D. The V gene's germline CDR1 is KGHSH and CDR2 LQKENI. V was pared by 3 bases and J by 5 bases, with 9 bases between. The CDR3 length is 13 residues. The CDR3 DNA sequence: TGTGCCAGCTCACCGGCGCAAGAAGATACGCAGTATTTT. It translates to CASSPAQEDTQYF.

V usage is TRBV25-1 and J usage is TRBJ2-2; 15 bases fit TRBD2. The germline CDR1 and CDR2 sequences are MGHDK and SYGVNS. Trimming at V came to 6 bases and at J to 8 bases, leaving 7 bases not matched to a gene. The CDR3 spans 16 residues. The CDR3 sequence: CASRAPGLAGGGELFF. The CDR3 region has the DNA TGTGCCAGCAGAGCCCCGGGACTAGCGGGAGGAGGGGAGCTGTTTTTT.

The CDR3 protein is CASSLTGFEQYF. The CDR3 bases are TGTGCCAGCAGCCTGACAGGGTTCGAGCAGTACTTC. The chain uses TRBV7-9 and TRBJ2-7; 7 nucleotides agree with TRBD1. V dropped 5 bases and J dropped 6; count of bases not matched to a gene: 4. The germline CDR1 and CDR2 sequences are SEHNR and FQNEAQ (reference sequence). The CDR3 is 12 residues long.

This clone was counted a single time. V usage is TRBV2 and J usage is TRBJ2-7; D gene uncertain. Germline V gives CDR1 SNHLY, CDR2 FYNNEI. V lost 3 bases and J lost 3, with 12 bases in between. The CDR3 runs 14 residues. The CDR3 region has the DNA TGTGCCAGCAGTGAGGGCCGGAAAAACTACGAGCAGTACTTC. It yields the protein CASSEGRKNYEQYF.

V usage is TRBV6-5 and J usage is TRBJ1-6, with D possibly being TRBD1 (6 bases). There are 13 residues in the CDR3. With 6 bases removed from V and 8 bases from J, the gap between germline ends came to 11 bases. CDR1 and CDR2 from the germline V gene are MNHEY and SVGAGI. CDR3 sequence: CASSQQGYSPLHF. CDR3 nucleotide sequence: TGTGCCAGCAGCCAACAGGGTTATTCACCCCTCCACTTT.

The chain links TRBV18 to TRBJ2-7, with D perhaps matching TRBD1 (5 bases). The CDR3 is made up of 15 amino acids. Germline CDR1 reads KGHSH; CDR2 reads LQKENI. V was cut by 3 bases and J by 1 base, with 13 bases left in between. The CDR3 protein is CASSPPGRASYEQYF. The DNA for the CDR3 is TGTGCCAGCTCACCTCCGGGCAGGGCTTCCTACGAGCAGTACTTC.

The V and J genes are TRBV7-2 and TRBJ1-3; D gene unclear. This CDR3 is 18 amino acids long. From germline, CDR1 is SGHTA and CDR2 FQGNSA. With 1 base removed from V and 0 bases from J, the gap between germline ends came to 16 bases. CDR3: CASSLDLRRRSSGNTIYF. The CDR3 DNA sequence: TGTGCCAGCAGCTTAGATTTGAGGAGGAGATCCTCTGGAAACACCATATATTTT. The entire variable domain, with the rest obtained from reference TRBV7-2 and TRBJ1-3, is as follows: GAGVSQSPSNKVTEKGKDVELRCDPISGHTALYWYRQSLGQGLEFLIYFQGNSAPDKSGLPSDRFSAERTGGSVSTLTIQRTQQEDSAVYLCASSLDLRRRSSGNTIYFGEGSWLTVV.

The chain employs TRBV6-5 and TRBJ1-2, with a possible D match to TRBD1 (5 bases). The CDR3 totals 12 residues. V was clipped by 8 bases and J by 0 bases, with 7 bases between them. CDR1 and CDR2 from the germline V gene are MNHEY and SVGAGI. The CDR3 nucleotides are TGTGCCAGCGGGACCGCTAACTATGGCTACACCTTC. Translation: CASGTANYGYTF.

The chain links TRBV5-1 to TRBJ1-6; perhaps TRBD1 as D (5 bases). Germline V gives CDR1 SGHRS, CDR2 YFSETQ. V was trimmed by 6 bases and J by 8 bases, leaving 12 bases between them. The CDR3 covers 13 residues. The CDR3, as DNA: TGCGCCAGCATGGGGGGATCGGATTCACCCCTCCACTTT. Its translation is CASMGGSDSPLHF.

The rearrangement links TRBV7-7 to TRBJ1-5; possible D gene TRBD1, 5 bases. CDR3 length: 18 residues. The V and J ends lost 5 bases and 0 bases respectively, with 20 bases between them. Germline-derived CDR1 and CDR2 are SSHAT and FNYEAQ (reference sequence). The CDR3 here is CASSVREKKGYSNQPQHF. The CDR3 nucleotides read TGTGCCAGCAGCGTCCGGGAAAAAAAGGGGTATAGCAATCAGCCCCAGCATTTT. Combining the CDR3 with reference TRBV7-7 and TRBJ1-5 gives the whole variable domain GAGVSQSPRYKVTKRGQDVTLRCDPISSHATLYWYQQALGQGPEFLTYFNYEAQPDKSGLPSDRFSAERPEGSISTLTIQRTEQRDSAMYRCASSVREKKGYSNQPQHFGDGTRLSIL.

The gene calls are TRBV6-5 and TRBJ2-7; D remains ambiguous. V lost 2 bases and J 5 bases, leaving 10 bases between the germline ends. CDR3 length: 13 amino acids. Germline V CDR1 and CDR2: MNHEY, SVGAGI. CDR3 nucleotides: TGTGCCAGCAGTTACGGGTATCGGGACGAGCAGTACTTC. Protein product: CASSYGYRDEQYF.

The gene calls are TRBV30 and TRBJ2-5, with D possibly matching TRBD2 (6 bases). CDR1 and CDR2 (germline): GTSNPN, SVGIG (reference sequence). The CDR3 extends over 12 amino acids. The V gene lost 2 bases and the J gene lost 5 bases, with 9 bases spanning the gap. CDR3 sequence reads: CAWSPRGETQYF. DNA for the CDR3: TGTGCCTGGAGTCCCCGGGGGGAGACCCAGTACTTC.

The chain joins TRBV9 to TRBJ2-5; D is possibly TRBD2 (6 bases). CDR1 and CDR2 from the germline V gene are SGDLS and YYNGEE. CDR3 length: 14 residues. V lost 1 base and J lost 4, with 11 bases in between. Here the CDR3 DNA reads TGTGCCAGCAGCGTACTCCCAGCGGGAGAGACCCAGTACTTC. This sequence encodes CASSVLPAGETQYF.

V and J are TRBV6-4 and TRBJ2-1, with TRBD1 identical over 12 bases. Germline trimming cut 2 bases from V and 8 bases from J; bases unmatched to any gene: 1. The CDR3 is made up of 14 amino acids. The germline CDR1 and CDR2 sequences are MRHNA and SNTAGT. CDR3 loop: CASSDGTGGDEQFF. CDR3 nucleotides: TGTGCCAGCAGTGACGGGACAGGGGGCGATGAGCAGTTCTTC.

The sample holds a few counts of this clone. The chain combines TRBV5-4 with TRBJ2-7; 11 bases map to TRBD2. Per the germline V gene, CDR1 is SGHNT and CDR2 is YYREEE (reference sequence). This CDR3 has 16 residues. The J segment lost 3 bases and the V segment lost 4 bases, leaving 9 bases of the junction unmatched. In DNA, the CDR3 is TGTGCCAGCAGCCACGAGGGACTAGCGGAAAACTACGAGCAGTACTTC. The encoded protein is CASSHEGLAENYEQYF.

The V call is TRBV27, the J call TRBJ2-1; TRBD2 aligns across 9 bases. CDR1 is MNHEY and CDR2 is SMNVEV in the germline V gene (reference sequence). Unmatched junction bases numbered 8, after V lost 5 bases and J lost 6 bases. CDR3 length equals 15 residues. Here the CDR3 DNA reads TGTGCCAGCAGTCTCCGGTTAGCGGGAGTCAATGAGCAGTTCTTC. It is translated as CASSLRLAGVNEQFF.

The chain combines TRBV10-3 with TRBJ2-1; maybe TRBD2 (5 bases). The CDR3 runs to 17 residues. Germline assignment: CDR1 ENHRY and CDR2 SYGVKD. V lost 2 bases to trimming and J lost 8 bases, with 22 bases between them. CDR3: CAISEPPGRTPRDEQFF. In DNA form, the CDR3 reads TGTGCCATCAGTGAGCCCCCGGGAAGAACTCCCCGGGATGAGCAGTTCTTC.

The rearrangement links TRBV28 to TRBJ2-2, with D uncertain. CDR3 length equals 12 residues. Trimming left V 6 bases short and J 1 base short, with 3 bases between. Germline CDR1 reads MDHEN; CDR2 reads SYDVKM. CDR3: CASSGNTGELFF. As DNA, the CDR3 is TGTGCCAGCAGCGGGAACACCGGGGAGCTGTTTTTT.

This chain joins TRBV7-2 and TRBJ2-1; 11 bases fit TRBD2. The CDR3 runs to 17 residues. The V gene end was trimmed by 5 bases and the J gene end by 1 base; junction bases not matched to a gene: 7. Germline V gives CDR1 SGHTA, CDR2 FQGNSA. As DNA, the CDR3 is TGTGCCAGCAGCCTCGGGGGACTAGCGGTTTCCTACAATGAGCAGTTCTTC. This encodes CASSLGGLAVSYNEQFF.

The gene calls are TRBV27 and TRBJ2-7; D assignment may be TRBD1 or TRBD2 (5 bases each). Trimming removed 6 bases at V and 2 bases at J, with 14 bases between. CDR1 and CDR2 from the germline V gene are MNHEY and SMNVEV (reference sequence). The CDR3 is 14 residues long. DNA of the CDR3: TGTGCCAGCAGATCTTCGGGGCCGCCCTACGAGCAGTACTTC. Its translation: CASRSSGPPYEQYF.

With regard to this clone: In the same sample, other DNA sequences code for this CDR3. The chain recombines TRBV5-1 with TRBJ2-3; either TRBD1 or TRBD2 may fit D (6 bases each). Germline V CDR1 and CDR2: SGHRS, YFSETQ. The CDR3 loop spans 14 amino acids. Trimming cost V 1 base and J 1 base, with 7 bases left between them. In DNA, the CDR3 is TGCGCCAGCAGCTTGAGGGGGGGCACAGATACGCAGTATTTT. Translating it yields CASSLRGGTDTQYF.

V and J are TRBV5-4 and TRBJ1-4, with a tentative D call TRBD1 (5 bases). Germline V gene sequence: CDR1 SGHNT, CDR2 YYREEE (reference sequence). This CDR3 contains 14 residues. Trimming left V 4 bases short and J 10 bases short, with 17 bases between. This chain's CDR3 is CASSNEGAAGKLFF. The CDR3 coding sequence is TGTGCCAGCAGCAATGAAGGGGCGGCCGGAAAACTGTTTTTT.